Here is one T cell receptor (beta chain) with its context. Method: immunoSEQ multiplex PCR; TCRdb's copy keeps in-frame clones and lacks some. The data hold about 180,000 clones, with 85% to 90% observed a single time. Donors came from a validation cohort of fewer than 150 subjects, distinct from the first 666-subject cohort. This sample stems from a study of cytomegalovirus exposure and HLA in healthy donors. Study in general: The approximately 670 first-cohort repertoires and the 95 to 150 validation repertoires shared the same platform, a later analysis reported.

After removal of 7 bases from V and 2 bases from J, the junction contained 8 bases not matched to a gene. Germline V gene lookup returns CDR1 SGHRS and CDR2 YFSETQ. The CDR3 has 14 amino acids. The chain is built from TRBV5-1 and TRBJ2-5, with 7 nucleotides matching TRBD2. Material for sequencing was PBMCs. The TCR comes from a woman in her twenties or thirties in good health and CMV-seronegative. CDR3 coding DNA: TGCGCCAGCTGGGGCGGGGGAGCTCAAGAGACCCAGTACTTC. The encoded protein is CASWGGGAQETQYF.